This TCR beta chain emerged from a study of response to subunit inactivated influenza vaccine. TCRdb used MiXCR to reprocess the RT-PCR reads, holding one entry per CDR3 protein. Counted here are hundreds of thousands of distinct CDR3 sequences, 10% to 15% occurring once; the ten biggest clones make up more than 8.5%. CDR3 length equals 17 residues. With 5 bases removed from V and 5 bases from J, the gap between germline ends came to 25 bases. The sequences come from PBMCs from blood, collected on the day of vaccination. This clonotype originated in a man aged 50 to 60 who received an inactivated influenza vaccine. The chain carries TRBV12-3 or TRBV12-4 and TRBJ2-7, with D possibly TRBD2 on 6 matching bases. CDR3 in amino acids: CASSLGMGDLAVHEQYF. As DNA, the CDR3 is TGTGCCAGCAGTCTGGGAATGGGGGACTTAGCGGTCCACGAGCAGTACTTC.